Sequencing of this T cell receptor beta chain was carried out in a study of blood T cell repertoires in COVID-19. Study at large: The samples span acute and convalescent COVID-19 from the United States, Italy and Spain. The analysed material was cDNA or gDNA that came from T cells, B-cell-depleted T cells, or PBMCs.

A few counts support this clone. In the original analysis: Reference gene primers were amplified, and this amplification served to estimate nucleated cell counts. The data were produced by immunoSEQ multiplex PCR, yet TCRdb's version contains in-frame clones alone and is incomplete. V and J calls and clone size are as listed in that table; D and trimming were resolved from the DNA. The sample yields around 170,000 clones, less than 85% seen once. CDR3 length equals 15 residues. Germline V gene data show CDR1 as SGHVS and CDR2 as FQNEAQ. Trimming at V came to 4 bases and at J to 4 bases, leaving 7 bases not matched to a gene.

The specimen was peripheral blood. This chain joins TRBV7-8 and TRBJ1-3; TRBD1 matches 7 bases. This sequence was found in an elderly woman with acute or convalescent COVID-19. The CDR3 DNA is TGTGCCAGCAGCTCCCTACAGGGACAGGGAAACACCATATATTTT. This translates into CASSSLQGQGNTIYF.